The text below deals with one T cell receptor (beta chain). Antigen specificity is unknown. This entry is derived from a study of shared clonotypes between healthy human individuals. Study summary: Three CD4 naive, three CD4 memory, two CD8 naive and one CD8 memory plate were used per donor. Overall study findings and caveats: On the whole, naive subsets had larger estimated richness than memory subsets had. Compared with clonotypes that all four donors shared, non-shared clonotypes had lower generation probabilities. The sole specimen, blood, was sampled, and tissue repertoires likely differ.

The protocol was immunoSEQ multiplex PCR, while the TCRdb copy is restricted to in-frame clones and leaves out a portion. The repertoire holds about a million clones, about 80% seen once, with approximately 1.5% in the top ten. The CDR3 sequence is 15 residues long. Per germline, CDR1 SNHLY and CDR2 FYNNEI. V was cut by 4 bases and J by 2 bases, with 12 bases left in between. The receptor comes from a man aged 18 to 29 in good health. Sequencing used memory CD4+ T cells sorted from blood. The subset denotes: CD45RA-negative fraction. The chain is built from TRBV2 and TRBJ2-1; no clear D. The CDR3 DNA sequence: TGTGCCAGCAGTGGTGTGCTAGGACCCTACAATGAGCAGTTCTTC. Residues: CASSGVLGPYNEQFF.